The 31 T cell receptor beta chains given below trace back to one sample, sequenced in a study of lymphopenia after photon versus proton radiotherapy. The data were produced by immunoSEQ multiplex PCR, yet TCRdb's version contains in-frame clones alone and is incomplete. The sample includes 55,000 to 70,000 clones, roughly 93% of them seen just once. This specimen was peripheral blood, taken from a patient treated with photon-based radiotherapy. The receptors were sampled from a woman in her seventies with pancreatic cancer.

The V and J genes are TRBV9 and TRBJ2-5; weak D call: TRBD2 (6 bases). V shed 4 bases and J shed 4 bases, with 20 bases lying between them. CDR1 is SGDLS and CDR2 is YYNGEE in the germline V gene. CDR3 length: 16 residues. CDR3 DNA sequence: TGTGCCAGCAGCCCCGGGGCTGGCCGGGGGAGAGAGACCCAGTACTTC. This gives the protein CASSPGAGRGRETQYF.

This clone has a handful of counts. The chain is built from TRBV4-1 and TRBJ1-5, with unresolved D. The CDR3 runs to 15 residues. The germline V and J ends were trimmed by 1 base and 0 bases, with 7 bases remaining between them. CDR1 and CDR2 from the germline V gene are MGHRA and YSYEKL. CDR3: CASSQAVDSNQPQHF. For the CDR3, the DNA is TGCGCCAGCAGCCAAGCGGTGGATAGCAATCAGCCCCAGCATTTT.

The J gene is TRBJ1-5, the V gene TRBV28; 10 bases map to TRBD1. Germline CDR1 is MDHEN and CDR2 is SYDVKM. With V trimmed by 7 bases and J by 4 bases, 10 bases remained unmatched. The CDR3 is made up of 16 amino acids. Here the CDR3 DNA reads TGTGCCAGCAAGAGACAGGGGGCTTCGAGAAATCAGCCCCAGCATTTT. Translated, it gives CASKRQGASRNQPQHF.

This clone turned up a few times. The genes are TRBV6-1 and TRBJ2-2; maybe TRBD2 (5 bases). This CDR3 spans 14 amino acids. V was trimmed by 4 bases and J by 6 bases, leaving 12 bases between them. The germline V gene has CDR1 MNHNS and CDR2 SASEGT. Here the CDR3 reads CASSALLESGELFF. In nucleotides, the CDR3 is TGTGCCAGCAGTGCTCTACTAGAGTCCGGGGAGCTGTTTTTT.

The V call is TRBV27, the J call TRBJ1-3, with 7 positions matching TRBD1. CDR1 and CDR2 (germline): MNHEY, SMNVEV (reference sequence). The CDR3 covers 19 residues. The V gene end was trimmed by 5 bases and the J gene end by 0 bases; junction bases not matched to a gene: 16. The CDR3 sequence is CASSLLPYPGQSSGNTIYF. CDR3 coding DNA: TGTGCCAGCAGTCTCCTACCTTACCCGGGACAGAGCTCTGGAAACACCATATATTTT.

The V and J genes are TRBV7-2 and TRBJ2-7; the match to TRBD1 covers 10 bases. Germline trimming cut 5 bases from V and 3 bases from J; bases unmatched to any gene: 16. The germline V gene has CDR1 SGHTA and CDR2 FQGNSA. This CDR3 spans 18 amino acids. DNA for the CDR3: TGTGCCAGCAGCCCTGGACAGGGGGGACGGACTAGCCACTACGAGCAGTACTTC. Protein sequence: CASSPGQGGRTSHYEQYF.

This chain connects TRBV19 to TRBJ1-4; D unresolved. CDR1 and CDR2 (germline): LNHDA, SQIVND (reference sequence). V gave up 5 bases and J gave up 8 bases, with 6 bases separating them. CDR3 length: 11 amino acids. This CDR3 is CASSGPEKLFF. The CDR3 DNA reads TGTGCCAGTAGTGGTCCCGAAAAACTGTTTTTT.

This clone has more than one count but fewer than ten. The V call is TRBV19, the J call TRBJ1-2; D possibly corresponds to TRBD1 (5 bases). There are 14 residues in the CDR3. Trimming left V 10 bases short and J 2 bases short, with 17 bases between. Germline V CDR1 and CDR2: LNHDA, SQIVND (reference sequence). The CDR3 here is CATGRGGQNYGYTF. The CDR3 region has the DNA TGTGCCACCGGAAGGGGAGGTCAAAACTATGGCTACACCTTC.

V and J are TRBV4-1 and TRBJ2-7, with a possible D match to TRBD1 (5 bases). CDR1 is MGHRA, CDR2 YSYEKL, per germline. There are 14 residues in the CDR3. The V gene lost 0 bases and the J gene lost 4 bases, with 10 bases spanning the gap. The CDR3 DNA reads as TGCGCCAGCAGCCAAGATCACAGGAGTTACGAGCAGTACTTC. It is translated as CASSQDHRSYEQYF.

The V call is TRBV15, the J call TRBJ1-6, with D possibly matching TRBD1 (6 bases). The V end lost 3 bases, the J end lost 9 bases, and 15 bases lay between the germline ends. The CDR3 runs 15 residues. Germline loops: CDR1 LNHNV, CDR2 YYDKDF (reference sequence). CDR3 residues: CATSSRKGGSSPLHF. In DNA, the CDR3 is TGTGCCACCAGCAGCCGAAAGGGGGGTTCTTCACCCCTCCACTTT.

The rearrangement joins TRBV9 to TRBJ2-1, with 8 bases identical to TRBD2. From germline, CDR1 is SGDLS and CDR2 YYNGEE. The ends lost 0 bases at V and 3 bases at J; junction bases unmatched: 2. The CDR3 consists of 15 residues. CDR3 sequence (DNA): TGTGCCAGCAGCGTAGGCAGCGGGAGCTACAATGAGCAGTTCTTC. Protein product: CASSVGSGSYNEQFF.

This clone was seen only a few times. This chain uses TRBV15 with TRBJ2-7; D remains unclear. The germline V and J ends were trimmed by 0 bases and 2 bases, with 8 bases remaining between them. CDR1 is LNHNV and CDR2 is YYDKDF in the germline V gene (reference sequence). There are 14 residues in the CDR3. The CDR3 protein is CATSREIVAYEQYF. For the CDR3, the DNA is TGTGCCACCAGCAGAGAGATAGTGGCCTACGAGCAGTACTTC.

This clone has just one count. J is TRBJ2-7 and V is TRBV10-3; D gene ambiguous. Germline CDR1 and CDR2: ENHRY and SYGVKD. With 10 bases removed from V and 6 bases from J, the gap between germline ends came to 16 bases. This CDR3 has 12 amino acids. CDR3 in amino acids: CATNAIVGEQYF. The CDR3 DNA is TGTGCCACAAACGCCATTGTCGGCGAGCAGTACTTC.

The CDR3 DNA follows: TGTGCCAGCAGCTTGGGACAGGGGCACACCGGGGAGCTGTTTTTT. Translating it yields CASSLGQGHTGELFF. The chain has TRBV5-4 and TRBJ2-2; TRBD1 matches at 8 bases. With 0 bases clipped from V and 3 bases from J, the junction kept 1 base outside the gene matches. Germline loops: CDR1 SGHNT, CDR2 YYREEE (reference sequence). The CDR3 consists of 15 residues.

This clone was seen a single time. The chain employs TRBV18 and TRBJ2-2; D call uncertain. Trimming pared 3 bases from V and 4 bases from J, leaving 6 bases between. Germline CDR1 is KGHSH and CDR2 is LQKENI. CDR3 length: 13 amino acids. DNA for the CDR3: TGTGCCAGCTCACCTATCCCCACCGGGGAGCTGTTTTTT. This translates into CASSPIPTGELFF.

The J gene is TRBJ1-1, the V gene TRBV27; the match to TRBD1 covers 7 bases. Germline assignment: CDR1 MNHEY and CDR2 SMNVEV (reference sequence). This CDR3 region has 18 residues. The trim removed 2 bases at V and 1 base at J, leaving 13 bases unmatched. The CDR3, as DNA: TGTGCCAGCAGTTTACTTAGACAGGGACGTCTTCGGAACACTGAAGCTTTCTTT. Encoded protein: CASSLLRQGRLRNTEAFF.

The rearrangement links TRBV2 to TRBJ2-2; a weak D match, TRBD1 (6 bases). Germline loops: CDR1 SNHLY, CDR2 FYNNEI. Trimming took off 6 bases at V and 5 bases at J, with 16 bases between the two ends. The CDR3 covers 15 residues. The CDR3 DNA follows: TGTGCCAGCAGACCGAACAGGGTTTGGACCGGGGAGCTGTTTTTT. It specifies CASRPNRVWTGELFF.

The rearrangement joins TRBV5-5 to TRBJ2-7; D is perhaps TRBD1 or TRBD2 (5 bases each). V was shortened by 2 bases and J by 6 bases, with 9 bases between the two germline ends. The CDR3 totals 12 residues. Germline CDR1 is SGHKS and CDR2 is YYEKEE (reference sequence). The chain's CDR3 is CASSFWGREQYF. DNA of the CDR3: TGTGCCAGCAGCTTCTGGGGACGCGAGCAGTACTTC. Full variable domain (outside the CDR3, taken from reference TRBV5-5 and TRBJ2-7): DAGVTQSPTHLIKTRGQQVTLRCSPISGHKSVSWYQQVLGQGPQFIFQYYEKEERGRGNFPDRFSARQFPNYSSELNVNALLLGDSALYLCASSFWGREQYFGPGTRLTVT.

The rearrangement uses TRBV18 and TRBJ1-1, with unresolved D. CDR3 length: 13 residues. Germline V gene data show CDR1 as KGHSH and CDR2 as LQKENI. V was trimmed by 3 bases and J by 4 bases, leaving 9 bases between them. CDR3 sequence: CASSPNRATEAFF. CDR3 coding DNA: TGTGCCAGCTCACCGAACAGAGCCACTGAAGCTTTCTTT.

The V gene is TRBV7-2, the J gene TRBJ2-1, with TRBD2 identical over 14 bases. V gave up 1 base and J gave up 8 bases; unmatched junction bases: 7. From germline, CDR1 is SGHTA and CDR2 FQGNSA. This CDR3 is built from 17 residues. Here the CDR3 reads CASSLDGTSGRVYEQFF. CDR3 bases: TGTGCCAGCAGCTTAGATGGGACTAGCGGGAGAGTATATGAGCAGTTCTTC.

The rearrangement links TRBV19 to TRBJ2-2; 10 nucleotides match TRBD1. The CDR3 sequence is 17 residues long. V lost 3 bases, J lost 6 bases, and 10 bases stayed unmatched. The germline gives CDR1 LNHDA, CDR2 SQIVND (reference sequence). CDR3 coding DNA: TGTGCCAGTAGTATCCTGGGGACAGGGGAATTCCCCGGGGAGCTGTTTTTT. This encodes CASSILGTGEFPGELFF.

The chain couples TRBV4-2 to TRBJ2-5; D not resolved. The DNA end is a closer match to TRBJ2-7, so the J assignment may be wrong. The CDR3 is 14 residues long. Germline V gives CDR1 LGHNA, CDR2 YNFKEQ. CDR3 in amino acids: CASSQDKVGYEQYF. The CDR3, as DNA: TGTGCCAGCAGCCAAGATAAAGTAGGGTACGAGCAGTACTTC.

This sequence joins TRBV27 and TRBJ2-1; D may be TRBD1 (6 bases). This CDR3 has 15 amino acids. Germline CDR1 reads MNHEY; CDR2 reads SMNVEV (reference sequence). The germline V and J ends were trimmed by 5 bases and 3 bases, with 14 bases remaining between them. The CDR3 loop is CASSPRTEYYNEQFF. In DNA form, the CDR3 reads TGTGCCAGCAGTCCCAGGACAGAGTACTACAATGAGCAGTTCTTC.

This clone appeared a single time. The rearrangement joins TRBV6-5 to TRBJ1-1; D is possibly TRBD1 (5 bases). Germline CDR1 reads MNHEY; CDR2 reads SVGAGI. The CDR3 is made up of 13 amino acids. Trimming removed 5 bases at V and 7 bases at J, with 14 bases between. CDR3 in amino acids: CASSTTLQGEAFF. The CDR3 nucleotides are TGTGCCAGCAGTACAACCCTCCAGGGTGAAGCTTTCTTT.

The chain recombines TRBV28 with TRBJ1-4, with D possibly TRBD1 on 6 matching bases. CDR1 is MDHEN and CDR2 is SYDVKM in the germline V gene. This CDR3 is built from 14 residues. Trimming left V 5 bases short and J 3 bases short, with 10 bases between. CDR3: CASSAQGSNEKLFF. In DNA form, the CDR3 reads TGTGCCAGCAGTGCACAGGGTTCTAATGAAAAACTGTTTTTT.

Turning to this clone: Other nucleotide sequences in the sample specify the same CDR3. The chain carries TRBV6-5 and TRBJ2-1, with 12 bases fitting TRBD2. Losses at the gene ends were 5 bases for V and 5 bases for J; bases not matched to a gene: 1. CDR3 length equals 14 residues. In germline, CDR1 is MNHEY, CDR2 SVGAGI. The CDR3 DNA reads as TGTGCCAGCAGTGGACTAGCGGGGAACAATGAGCAGTTCTTC. Amino acid sequence: CASSGLAGNNEQFF.

The genes are TRBV7-3 and TRBJ2-2; TRBD1 or TRBD2 may be the D gene (6 bases each). Trimming cost V 2 bases and J 6 bases, with 13 bases left between them. Germline V gives CDR1 SGHTA, CDR2 FQGTGA. This CDR3 is built from 15 residues. The CDR3 bases are TGTGCCAGCAGCTTAGGGGGGCCGCTCGCCGGGGAGCTGTTTTTT. Encoded protein: CASSLGGPLAGELFF.

This chain connects TRBV27 to TRBJ1-1; 7 bases are a match to TRBD1. Trimming removed 4 bases from V and 5 bases from J; junction bases left unmatched: 19. There are 18 residues in the CDR3. CDR1 MNHEY and CDR2 SMNVEV come from the germline V gene (reference sequence). CDR3 nucleotide sequence: TGTGCCAGCAGTTCCGGGGTAGGAGGGACAGCCGGGAAGACTGAAGCTTTCTTT. Its protein is CASSSGVGGTAGKTEAFF.

The chain joins TRBV2 to TRBJ2-1; D may be TRBD1 or TRBD2 (6 bases each). There are 14 residues in the CDR3. In germline, CDR1 is SNHLY, CDR2 FYNNEI. The V and J ends lost 8 bases and 10 bases respectively, with 21 bases between them. The DNA of the CDR3 is TGTGCCAGCGGGGGGCTCACTAGTGGCGGGGAGCAGTTCTTC. Its protein is CASGGLTSGGEQFF.

This chain links TRBV6-1 with TRBJ1-5; D is undetermined. Trimming shortened V by 0 bases and J by 2 bases, and 8 bases separated the two germline ends. The CDR3 extends over 15 amino acids. Germline CDR1 MNHNS, CDR2 SASEGT. CDR3 region: CASSEANGRNQPQHF. In nucleotides, the CDR3 is TGTGCCAGCAGTGAAGCTAATGGTCGCAATCAGCCCCAGCATTTT.

The chain's CDR3 is CASRPGTGGEQYF. The CDR3 coding sequence is TGTGCCAGCAGACCTGGGACAGGGGGCGAGCAGTACTTC. The chain uses TRBV7-2 and TRBJ2-5; 11 bases are shared with TRBD1. With the DNA end fitting TRBJ2-7 better, the J assignment may be wrong. The CDR3 is 13 residues long. Germline V gene data show CDR1 as SGHTA and CDR2 as FQGNSA.